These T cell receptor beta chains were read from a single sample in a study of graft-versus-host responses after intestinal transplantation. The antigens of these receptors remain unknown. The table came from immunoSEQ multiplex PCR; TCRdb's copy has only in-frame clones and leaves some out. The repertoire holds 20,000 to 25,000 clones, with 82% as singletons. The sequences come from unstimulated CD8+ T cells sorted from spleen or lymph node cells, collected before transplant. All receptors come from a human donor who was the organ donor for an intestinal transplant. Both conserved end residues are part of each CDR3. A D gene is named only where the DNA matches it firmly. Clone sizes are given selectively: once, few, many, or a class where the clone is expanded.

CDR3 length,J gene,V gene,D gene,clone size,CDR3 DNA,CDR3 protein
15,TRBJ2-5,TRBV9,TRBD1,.,TGTGCCAGCAGCGTAGGACAGGGTGAGGGAGAGACCCAGTACTTC,CASSVGQGEGETQYF
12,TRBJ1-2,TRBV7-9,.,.,TGTGCCAGCAGCCTCCTGAAGGGTGGCTACACCTTC,CASSLLKGGYTF
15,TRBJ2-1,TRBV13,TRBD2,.,TGTGCCAGCAGCGGAGAGGGACTAGCGCGCAATGAGCAGTTCTTC,CASSGEGLARNEQFF
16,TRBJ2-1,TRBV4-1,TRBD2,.,TGCGCCAGCAGCCACAAAGGACTAGCGGTGTACAATGAGCAGTTCTTC,CASSHKGLAVYNEQFF
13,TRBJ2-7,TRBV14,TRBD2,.,TGTGCCAGCAGCCAAGACCTAGCGGGGGAGCAGTACTTC,CASSQDLAGEQYF
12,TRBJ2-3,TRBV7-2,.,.,TGTGCCAGCAGCTTAGGCACAGATACGCAGTATTTT,CASSLGTDTQYF
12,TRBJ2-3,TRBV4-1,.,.,TGCGCCAGCAGCCAAGACAGGGATACGCAGTATTTT,CASSQDRDTQYF
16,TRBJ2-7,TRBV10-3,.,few,TGTGCCATCAGTGAGGGCGTGGCAACAGGGAGCTACGAGCAGTACTTC,CAISEGVATGSYEQYF
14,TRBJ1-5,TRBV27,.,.,TGTGCCAGCAGTTCACTACAGGGTTATCAGCCCCAGCATTTT,CASSSLQGYQPQHF
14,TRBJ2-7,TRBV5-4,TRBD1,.,TGTGCCAGCAGCTTGGGACAGGGGGCTATCGAGCAGTACTTC,CASSLGQGAIEQYF
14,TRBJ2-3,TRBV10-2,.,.,TGCGCCAGCAGTGAGGGTCGGATCACAGATACGCAGTATTTT,CASSEGRITDTQYF
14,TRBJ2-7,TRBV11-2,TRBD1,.,TGTGCCAGCAGCGTTATTGGGACAGGGGACGAGCAGTACTTC,CASSVIGTGDEQYF
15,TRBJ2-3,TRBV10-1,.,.,TGCGCCAGCAGTGGACAGGGCCTATCGGGGGGTACGCAGTATTTT,CASSGQGLSGGTQYF
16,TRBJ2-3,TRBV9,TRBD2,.,TGTGCCAGCAGCGTAGGGGGCGGGGGGGCCGCAGATACGCAGTATTTT,CASSVGGGGAADTQYF
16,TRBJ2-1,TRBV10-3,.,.,TGTGCCATCAGTGAGTCGAAGGACGCCCGCCCGGGCGAGCAGTTCTTC,CAISESKDARPGEQFF
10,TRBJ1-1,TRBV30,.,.,TGTGCCTGGAAATCCTCAGAAGCTTTCTTT,CAWKSSEAFF
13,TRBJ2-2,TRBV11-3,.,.,TGTGCCAGCAGCTTGGACAACTTGGGGGAGCTGTTTTTT,CASSLDNLGELFF
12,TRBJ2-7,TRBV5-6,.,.,TGTGCCAGCAGCTATGGTCCGGGCGAGCAGTACTTC,CASSYGPGEQYF
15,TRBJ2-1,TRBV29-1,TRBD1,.,TGCAGCGCGACTTCAGGGGGCGAAGGGTACAATGAGCAGTTCTTC,CSATSGGEGYNEQFF
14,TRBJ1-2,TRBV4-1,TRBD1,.,TGCGCCAGCAGCCAAGTTGGGAACCCGGGACAGAATGCCTTC,CASSQVGNPGQNAF
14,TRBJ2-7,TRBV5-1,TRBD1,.,TGCGCCAGCAGCTCCAGGGGGCCACTCTACGAGCAGTACTTC,CASSSRGPLYEQYF
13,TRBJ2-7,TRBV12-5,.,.,TGTGCTAGTGCAGGTGTTGCAATCTACGAGCAGTACTTC,CASAGVAIYEQYF